This entry lists 9 T cell receptor beta chains sequenced from one sample in a study of identical twins. TCRdb used MiXCR to reprocess the 5' RACE reads, holding one entry per CDR3 protein. This table holds 350,000 to 500,000 distinct CDR3 sequences, around 18% found once. Sample: naive T cells sorted from blood. The receptors originated from a man in his fifties or sixties in good health.

This clonotype showed up many times. The chain carries TRBV29-1 and TRBJ2-1; 9 bases fit TRBD1. Germline assignment: CDR1 SQVTM and CDR2 ANQGSEA. The CDR3 has 14 residues. Germline trimming cut 7 bases from V and 6 bases from J; bases unmatched to any gene: 10. CDR3 nucleotides: TGCAGCGGCGACGGACAGGGGCTGGGCAATGAGCAGTTCTTC. It yields the protein CSGDGQGLGNEQFF.

The gene calls are TRBV5-4 and TRBJ1-1; 8 bases line up with TRBD1. The V segment lost 4 bases and the J segment 6 bases; nucleotides outside the gene matches: 8. The CDR3 is 14 amino acids. CDR1 SGHNT and CDR2 YYREEE come from the germline V gene (reference sequence). CDR3 coding DNA: TGTGCCAGCAGCGACGCAGGGGGCGGGGCTGAAGCTTTCTTT. This gives the protein CASSDAGGGAEAFF. Using reference TRBV5-4 and TRBJ1-1 for the parts outside the CDR3, the full variable domain is ETGVTQSPTHLIKTRGQQVTLRCSSQSGHNTVSWYQQALGQGPQFIFQYYREEENGRGNFPPRFSGLQFPNYSSELNVNALELDDSALYLCASSDAGGGAEAFFGQGTRLTVV.

The table lists this clonotype with many counts. The chain joins TRBV18 to TRBJ2-7; TRBD1 aligns across 9 bases. V trimming: 1 base; J trimming: 2 bases; junction bases outside the gene matches: 0. Germline CDR1 is KGHSH and CDR2 is LQKENI. The CDR3 sequence is 14 residues long. The CDR3 here is CASSPRDRAYEQYF. The CDR3 region has the DNA TGTGCCAGCTCACCACGGGACAGGGCCTACGAGCAGTACTTC. The full variable domain, its missing parts supplied by reference TRBV18 and TRBJ2-7, is NAGVMQNPRHLVRRRGQEARLRCSPMKGHSHVYWYRQLPEEGLKFMVYLQKENIIDESGMPKERFSAEFPKEGPSILRIQQVVRGDSAAYFCASSPRDRAYEQYFGPGTRLTVT.

This clonotype occurred a few times. This chain uses TRBV12-3 or TRBV12-4 with TRBJ1-4; possible D gene TRBD1, 5 bases. V lost 3 bases, J lost 7 bases, and 12 bases lay in between. The CDR3 totals 14 residues. CDR3: CASSFPGMGEKLFF. The CDR3 nucleotides read TGTGCCAGCAGTTTCCCAGGGATGGGTGAAAAACTGTTTTTT.

A few counts support this clonotype. The CDR3 here is CASSLGRGNFETQYF. The DNA of the CDR3 is TGTGCCAGCAGTTTAGGAAGAGGGAATTTCGAGACCCAGTACTTC. This chain links TRBV12-3 or TRBV12-4 with TRBJ2-5; perhaps TRBD2 as D (5 bases). The CDR3 spans 15 residues. With 1 base removed from V and 5 bases from J, the gap between germline ends came to 14 bases.

The table lists this clonotype with a few counts. The gene calls are TRBV5-6 and TRBJ2-1; D perhaps matches TRBD1 (5 bases). CDR1 and CDR2 from the germline V gene are SGHDT and YYEEEE. The ends were cut back, 0 bases at V and 1 base at J, with 14 bases in the middle. This CDR3 is 17 amino acids long. CDR3 amino acids: CASSLEGLVMSYNEQFF. CDR3 nucleotides: TGTGCCAGCAGCTTGGAGGGGTTAGTTATGTCCTACAATGAGCAGTTCTTC.

This clonotype occurred many times. The genes are TRBV20-1 and TRBJ2-3, with D possibly TRBD2 on 6 matching bases. Trimming removed 3 bases from V and 0 bases from J, with 16 bases in between. CDR1 and CDR2 from the germline V gene are DFQATT and SNEGSKA (reference sequence). This CDR3 region has 16 residues. The CDR3 bases are TGCAGTGCTAGCCGTCCTTCCGGGACTAGCACAGATACGCAGTATTTT. It codes for CSASRPSGTSTDTQYF.

The CDR3 sequence is CASSWQGADTDTQYF. CDR3 bases: TGTGCCAGCAGCTGGCAGGGTGCGGACACAGATACGCAGTATTTT. V and J are TRBV12-3 or TRBV12-4 and TRBJ2-3; D is perhaps TRBD1 (5 bases). CDR3 length equals 15 residues. The V end was cut by 6 bases, the J end by 2 bases, with 15 bases between.

The chain combines TRBV27 with TRBJ2-7; TRBD2 matches at 9 bases. Unmatched junction bases numbered 16, after V lost 4 bases and J lost 0 bases. There are 19 residues in the CDR3. Germline CDR1 reads MNHEY; CDR2 reads SMNVEV (reference sequence). CDR3: CASSSASFLAGRSSYEQYF. Here the CDR3 DNA reads TGTGCCAGCAGTTCCGCTAGTTTTCTAGCGGGAAGGAGCTCCTACGAGCAGTACTTC.